These T cell receptor beta chains were read from a single sample in a study of patients and donors after allogeneic stem cell transplantation. TCRdb reprocessed the RT-PCR reads via MiXCR and lists one record per CDR3 protein. Of some 960,000 distinct CDR3 sequences in the sample, about 20% were seen once. The sequencing input was blood, either unsorted or a sorted T cell fraction (not recorded which). All receptors come from a human donor who was either an allogeneic HSCT recipient or a stem cell or donor lymphocyte infusion donor (not recorded which). It is not recorded whose cells these are; they may come from a transplant donor. Each CDR3 is given with its conserved first and last residue. The D gene is left open where the match is weak. Clone size is given for some rows only: seen once, a few or many times, or a class if the clone is expanded.

TRBV24-1	TRBJ1-2	.	few	CATSVNSNYGYTF	TGTGCCACCAGTGTTAACAGTAACTATGGCTACACCTTC
TRBV7-2	TRBJ2-7	.	many	CASSLVQGSYEQYF	TGCGCCAGCAGCTTGGTACAGGGTTCCTACGAGCAGTACTTC
TRBV5-1	TRBJ2-1	.	many	CASSLDLGLGDNEQFF	TGCGCCAGCAGCTTGGATCTCGGGTTGGGAGACAATGAGCAGTTCTTC
TRBV7-8	TRBJ1-2	TRBD1	.	CASTGTGWNYGYTF	TGTGCCAGCACCGGGACAGGGTGGAACTATGGCTACACCTTC
TRBV18	TRBJ1-3	.	few	CASSPAISGNTIYF	TGTGCCAGCTCACCGGCCATCTCTGGAAACACCATATATTTT
TRBV5-1	TRBJ2-5	.	few	CASSLFSLEETQYF	TGCGCCAGCAGCTTGTTCTCACTGGAAGAGACCCAGTACTTC
TRBV4-1	TRBJ1-2	TRBD1	.	CASSQHRGQDGYTF	TGCGCCAGCAGCCAACACAGGGGGCAGGATGGCTACACCTTC
TRBV5-1	TRBJ1-2	TRBD1	.	CASSSGTGTDGYTF	TGCGCCAGCAGCTCCGGGACAGGGACAGATGGCTACACCTTC
TRBV6-5	TRBJ2-7	TRBD2	.	CASSSPRLAGSYEQYF	TGTGCCAGCAGTTCCCCTCGACTAGCGGGATCCTACGAGCAGTACTTC
TRBV6-4	TRBJ1-5	TRBD1	few	CASSEMDRQAYSRPQHF	TGTGCCAGCAGTGAGATGGACAGGCAGGCCTATAGCCGGCCCCAGCATTTT
TRBV12-3/TRBV12-4	TRBJ1-1	.	many	CASIKGQGTEAFF	TGTGCCAGCATTAAAGGTCAGGGAACTGAAGCTTTCTTT
TRBV29-1	TRBJ2-3	.	.	CSAGRDSTDTQYF	TGCAGCGCGGGCCGGGACTCCACAGATACGCAGTATTTT
TRBV12-3/TRBV12-4	TRBJ1-2	.	once	CASSQRDRISF	TGTGCCAGCAGTCAACGGGACCGCATCAGCTTC
TRBV12-3/TRBV12-4	TRBJ2-7	TRBD2	few	CASSPLAGPHEQYF	TGTGCCAGCAGTCCCCTAGCGGGCCCCCACGAGCAGTACTTC
TRBV25-1	TRBJ1-3	.	few	CASSVYRTSGNTIYF	TGTGCCAGCAGTGTCTACCGGACCTCTGGAAACACCATATATTTT
TRBV5-4	TRBJ2-7	.	.	CASSLPRGDSEQYF	TGTGCCAGCAGCTTGCCCAGGGGCGACTCCGAGCAGTACTTC
TRBV5-1	TRBJ1-1	.	.	CASSASVTVNTEAFF	TGCGCCAGCAGCGCCTCCGTGACCGTGAACACTGAAGCTTTCTTT
TRBV2	TRBJ2-3	.	.	CASSDVVTDTQYF	TGTGCCAGCAGTGACGTAGTGACAGATACGCAGTATTTT
TRBV9	TRBJ1-2	.	.	CASSPLQRRGEPYGYTF	TGTGCCAGCAGCCCTCTCCAGCGAAGGGGGGAGCCATATGGCTACACCTTC
TRBV18	TRBJ2-7	TRBD2	few	CASSPAGVWEQYF	TGTGCCAGCTCACCAGCGGGGGTCTGGGAGCAGTACTTC
TRBV7-9	TRBJ2-5	.	many	CASSLTGVQETQYF	TGTGCCAGCAGCTTGACAGGCGTCCAAGAGACCCAGTACTTC
TRBV7-2	TRBJ2-7	.	few	CASSLELGLAYEQYF	TGTGCCAGCAGCTTAGAACTGGGACTGGCTTACGAGCAGTACTTC
TRBV7-9	TRBJ1-1	.	.	CASREGSGNTEAFF	TGTGCCAGCAGAGAAGGATCGGGGAACACTGAAGCTTTCTTT
TRBV12-3/TRBV12-4	TRBJ2-1	TRBD2	.	CASSQSRGGNEQFF	TGTGCCAGCAGTCAATCAAGGGGAGGGAATGAGCAGTTCTTC
TRBV2	TRBJ1-5	TRBD1	.	CASSEEDRVNQPQHF	TGTGCCAGCAGTGAAGAGGACAGGGTGAATCAGCCCCAGCATTTT
TRBV20-1	TRBJ1-6	.	few	CSADQGSSYNSPLHF	TGCAGTGCTGACCAGGGTAGCTCCTATAATTCACCCCTCCACTTT
TRBV15	TRBJ2-3	.	.	CATSRDDKRGDTQYF	TGTGCCACCAGCAGAGATGACAAACGGGGAGATACGCAGTATTTT
TRBV24-1	TRBJ2-1	.	.	CATSDSLDYNEQFF	TGTGCCACCAGTGATTCACTTGACTACAATGAGCAGTTCTTC
TRBV7-2	TRBJ1-2	.	many	CASSLDHYGYTF	TGTGCCAGCAGCTTGGATCACTATGGCTACACCTTC
TRBV27	TRBJ1-5	.	.	CASSPRQNSIQPQHF	TGTGCCAGCAGTCCGAGACAGAATAGCATTCAGCCCCAGCATTTT
TRBV14	TRBJ1-4	.	many	CASTGNLNEKLFF	TGTGCCAGCACGGGAAACCTTAATGAAAAACTGTTTTTT
TRBV20-1	TRBJ1-1	.	.	CSASTGATEAFF	TGCAGTGCTAGTACGGGGGCGACTGAAGCTTTCTTT
TRBV10-3	TRBJ1-1	.	few	CAISGRGVETEAFF	TGTGCCATCAGTGGCCGGGGGGTTGAGACTGAAGCTTTCTTT
TRBV9	TRBJ2-1	.	.	CASSVATSSGGEQFF	TGTGCCAGCAGCGTAGCTACGAGCTCAGGAGGTGAGCAGTTCTTC
TRBV6-1	TRBJ2-5	.	few	CASSEAPPLGSMQETQYF	TGTGCCAGCAGTGAAGCCCCCCCCCTCGGGAGCATGCAAGAGACCCAGTACTTC
TRBV24-1	TRBJ2-1	.	.	CATGLDWGITMRQFF	TGTGCCACCGGACTCGACTGGGGAATTACAATGAGGCAGTTCTTC
TRBV6-2/TRBV6-3	TRBJ2-5	.	many	CASSYSVYQETQYF	TGTGCCAGCAGTTATTCGGTGTACCAAGAGACCCAGTACTTC
TRBV9	TRBJ1-1	TRBD1	.	CASSGWESQGITEAFF	TGTGCCAGCAGCGGTTGGGAATCACAGGGGATCACTGAAGCTTTCTTT
TRBV5-1	TRBJ1-4	TRBD1	.	CASSLTGDRREKLFF	TGCGCCAGCAGCTTGACAGGGGATAGACGTGAAAAACTGTTTTTT
TRBV12-3/TRBV12-4	TRBJ2-5	TRBD2	few	CASSLGSGGNQETQYF	TGTGCCAGCAGTTTGGGTAGCGGGGGGAATCAAGAGACCCAGTACTTC
TRBV7-8	TRBJ2-3	.	.	CASSPGRRTGTDTQYF	TGTGCCAGCAGCCCCGGTCGGCGGACAGGCACAGATACGCAGTATTTT
TRBV20-1	TRBJ1-1	.	few	CSARGTPAPNTEAFF	TGCAGTGCTAGAGGGACGCCTGCCCCGAACACTGAAGCTTTCTTT